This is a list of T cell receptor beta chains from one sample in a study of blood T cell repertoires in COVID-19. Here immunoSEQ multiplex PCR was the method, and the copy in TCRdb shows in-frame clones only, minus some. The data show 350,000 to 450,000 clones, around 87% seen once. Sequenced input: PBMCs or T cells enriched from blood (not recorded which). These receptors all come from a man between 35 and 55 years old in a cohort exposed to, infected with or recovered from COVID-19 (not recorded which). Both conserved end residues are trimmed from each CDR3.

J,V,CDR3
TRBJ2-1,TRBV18,ASSPPGLASYNEQF
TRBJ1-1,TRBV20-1,SASRQVMNTEAF
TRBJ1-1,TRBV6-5,ASSMDKANTEAF
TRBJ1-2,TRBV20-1,SASLNYGYT
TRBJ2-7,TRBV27,ASSATSGSYEQY
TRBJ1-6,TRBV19,ASRTGRGSYNSPLH
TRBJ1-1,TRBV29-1,SVGQPLNTEAF
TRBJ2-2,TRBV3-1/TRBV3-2,ASSKGRGISGELF
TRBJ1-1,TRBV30,AWSVIRGSTEAF
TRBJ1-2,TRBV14,ASSQGQNYGYT
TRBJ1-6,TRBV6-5,AGATGVDSPLH
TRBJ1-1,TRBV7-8,ASSLMGTMNTEAF
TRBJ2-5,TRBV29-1,SVGYSGIQETQY
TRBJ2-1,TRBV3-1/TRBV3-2,ASSQPASGQNEQF
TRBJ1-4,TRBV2,ASRVGNEKLF
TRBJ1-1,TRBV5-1,ASSVDSNTEAF
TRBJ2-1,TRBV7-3,ASSLTAGAHNEQF
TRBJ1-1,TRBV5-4,ASSLGGSGNTEAF
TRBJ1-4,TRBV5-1,ASSYQGATNEKLF
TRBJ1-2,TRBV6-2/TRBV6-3,ASSPLRTGDLDYGYT
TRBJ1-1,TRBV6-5,ASTPGQASEAF
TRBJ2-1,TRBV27,ASSFSGEGNEQF
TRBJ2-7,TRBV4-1,ASSQDTGTEKSYEQY
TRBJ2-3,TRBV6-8,ASRRGTDTQY
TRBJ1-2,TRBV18,ASSPPDSYGYT
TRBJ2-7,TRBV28,ASSLPPLAGASYEQY
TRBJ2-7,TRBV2,ASRTGTGGMEQY
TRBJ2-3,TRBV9,ASSVIGTDTQY
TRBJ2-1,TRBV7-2,ASSSGQSSYNEQF
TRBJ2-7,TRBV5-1,ASSLDGGFFYEQY
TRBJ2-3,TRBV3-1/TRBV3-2,ASSQGPGLTDTQY
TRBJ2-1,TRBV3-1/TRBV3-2,ASSRTSGAPTYNEQF
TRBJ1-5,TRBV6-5,ASRPGTGSGQPQH
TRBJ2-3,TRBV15,ATSRGAGLNTDTQY
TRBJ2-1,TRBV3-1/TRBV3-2,ASSQRSPAGEQF
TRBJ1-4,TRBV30,AWSVLGSGPTNEKLF
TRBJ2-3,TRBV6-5,ASSRQASTDTQY
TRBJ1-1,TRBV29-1,SAVGTGATNTEAF